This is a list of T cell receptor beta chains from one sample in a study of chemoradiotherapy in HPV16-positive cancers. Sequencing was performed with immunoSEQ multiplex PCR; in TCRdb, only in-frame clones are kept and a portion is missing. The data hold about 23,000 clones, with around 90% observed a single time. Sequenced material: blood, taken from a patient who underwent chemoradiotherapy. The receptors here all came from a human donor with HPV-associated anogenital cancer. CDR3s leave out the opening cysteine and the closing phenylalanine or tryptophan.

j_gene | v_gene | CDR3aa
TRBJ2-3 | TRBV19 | ASTPWGGPSTDTQY
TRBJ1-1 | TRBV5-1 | ASSLASGLSNTEAF
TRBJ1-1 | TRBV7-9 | ASSLVGGNTEAF
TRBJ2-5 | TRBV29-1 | SVDGSRETQY
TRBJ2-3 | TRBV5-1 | ASRISGASTDTQY
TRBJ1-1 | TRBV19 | ASSVTAGENTEAF
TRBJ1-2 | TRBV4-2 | ASSQDRGGVNGYT
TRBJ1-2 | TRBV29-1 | SAEGTGRTYGYT
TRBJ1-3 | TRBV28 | ASRETAPSSGNTIY
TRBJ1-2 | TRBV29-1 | SFFRLGYGHT
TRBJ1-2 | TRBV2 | ASTRGTDGYT
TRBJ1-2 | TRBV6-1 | ASSPTGGENGYT
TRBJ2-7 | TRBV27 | ASSRGFFYEQY
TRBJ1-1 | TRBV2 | ASGRGEENTEAF
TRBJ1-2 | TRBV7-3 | ASSLRGGYGYT
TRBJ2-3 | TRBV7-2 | ASSLGLAGGDTQY
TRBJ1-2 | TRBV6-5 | ASSYSTARRGYT
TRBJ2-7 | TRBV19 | ASSSLRTSGGQSYEQY
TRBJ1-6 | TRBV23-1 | ASSRSLEDSSSYNSPLH
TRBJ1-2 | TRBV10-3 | ATGTGSGYGYT
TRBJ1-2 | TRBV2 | ASSEALVDGYT
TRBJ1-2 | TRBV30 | AWSTGSYGYT
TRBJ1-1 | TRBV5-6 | ASSLGGLNMNTEAF
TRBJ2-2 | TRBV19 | ATQPGPDTGELF
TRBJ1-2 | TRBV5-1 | ASSLGGRGQSGYT
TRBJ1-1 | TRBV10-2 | ASRSEAEAF
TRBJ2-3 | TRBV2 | ASSGDSGGSTDTQY
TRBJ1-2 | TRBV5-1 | ASSWTGGDYGYT
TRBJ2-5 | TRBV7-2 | ASRVGPGPGETQY
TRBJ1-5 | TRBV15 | ATKRAGVGNQPQH
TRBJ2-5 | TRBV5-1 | ASSLVRLGETQY
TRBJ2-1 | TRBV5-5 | ASSWETGFPNEQF
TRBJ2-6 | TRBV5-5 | ASSRQGGSGANVLT
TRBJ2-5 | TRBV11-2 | ASSPGQGQGETQY
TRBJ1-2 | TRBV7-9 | ASTLGTDYNYGYT
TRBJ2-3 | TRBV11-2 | ASSLNTDTQY
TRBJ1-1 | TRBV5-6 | ASSPAGGGNTEAF
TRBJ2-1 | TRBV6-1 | ASSEGGQNYNEQF
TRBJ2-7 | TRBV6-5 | ASSYSDRTGRNEQY
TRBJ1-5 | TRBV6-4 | ASSDRRAGVRASNQPQH
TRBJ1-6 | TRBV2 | ASSDGAGRNSPLH
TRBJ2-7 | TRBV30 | AWSLIGPSSQY
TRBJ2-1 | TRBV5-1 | ASSSSGGALNEQF
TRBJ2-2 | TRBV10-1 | ASSELTGELF
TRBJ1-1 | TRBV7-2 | ASSLRGPEMATEAF
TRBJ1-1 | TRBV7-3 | ASSLADGPTEAF
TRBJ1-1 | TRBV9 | ASSVGGGRTEAF
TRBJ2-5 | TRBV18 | ASSPDHGGKTQY
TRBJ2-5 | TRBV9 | ASSVDGQETQY
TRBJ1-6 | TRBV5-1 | ASSLKTDSPLH
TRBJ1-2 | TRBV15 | ATKQGISVGYT